What follows is one TCR beta chain and its context. Antigen specificity is unknown. Primers included in the PCR were 60 Vbeta and 13 Jbeta primers. Sequencing used immunoSEQ multiplex PCR; TCRdb keeps in-frame clones, though not all of them. The table includes some 180,000 clones, around 80% detected once. The record originates from a study of cytomegalovirus exposure and HLA in healthy donors. Findings and caveats of the study: Productive status was seen about 87% or about 30% of the time for most TCR beta V segments in an earlier analysis.

CDR1 is WNHNN and CDR2 is SYGVQD in the germline V gene (reference sequence). J gave up 4 bases and V 3 bases, and 3 bases lay outside the gene matches. CDR3 size: 16 residues. The TCR originated in a girl under 18 in good health and CMV-seropositive. The chain employs TRBV10-1 and TRBJ2-1; 13 bases line up with TRBD2. The sample comprised PBMCs. As DNA, the CDR3 is TGCGCCAGCAGTGAAGGGACTAGCGGGATGTACAATGAGCAGTTCTTC. It codes for CASSEGTSGMYNEQFF.